Listed here is a single T cell receptor beta chain. The antigen is not known. Regarding donors, all were healthy bone marrow donors. Trimming removed 4 bases from V and 4 bases from J; junction bases left unmatched: 11. Germline V gene lookup returns CDR1 SGHVS and CDR2 FQNEAQ. The CDR3 totals 19 residues. PCR involved 60 Vbeta and 13 Jbeta primers. Sequencing used immunoSEQ multiplex PCR; TCRdb keeps in-frame clones, though not all of them. The table shows around 100,000 clones, with roughly 70% occurring only once. The source of the sample is a study of cytomegalovirus exposure and HLA in healthy donors. Findings and caveats of the study: Specificity of a few CMV-associated chains for CMV antigens was verified in vitro. Analyzed later, most CMV-associated TCR beta chains appeared HLA-restricted.

This receptor was obtained from a man aged 25 to 45 in good health and CMV-seronegative. Sequenced sample: PBMCs. The chain joins TRBV7-8 to TRBJ2-6; 12 bases agree with TRBD1. The CDR3 sequence: CASSSPRGQGARGANVLTF. The CDR3 DNA reads TGTGCCAGCAGCTCACCTAGGGGACAGGGGGCGCGCGGGGCCAACGTCCTGACTTTC.